The present T cell receptor (beta chain) was sequenced within a study of T cells in localized non-small cell lung cancer. Findings and caveats of the study: Heterogeneity remains possible, as sequencing covered one tumor region only. Detection in adjacent lung was observed for a median approximately 53 of the top 100 tumor clones. Highest T cell clonality was seen in uninvolved adjacent lung, surpassing that measured in tumor.

Profiled with immunoSEQ multiplex PCR; TCRdb holds only in-frame clones, not every one. This sample has approximately 4,500 clones, with around 94% found just once. As to this clone: The antigen is unknown.

Germline CDR1 reads SGHDT; CDR2 reads YYEEEE. The CDR3 is 16 amino acids. J gave up 9 bases and V 4 bases, and 10 bases lay outside the gene matches. This TCR was recovered from a woman aged 40 to 75 with stage I lung adenocarcinoma. The source material was peripheral blood, sampled before any cancer treatment. The chain employs TRBV5-6 and TRBJ2-4, with 13 bases lining up with TRBD2. As DNA, the CDR3 is TGTGCCAGCAGCGGTACTCCACTAGCGGGAGGGGGCATTCAGTACTTC. This sequence encodes CASSGTPLAGGGIQYF.